This T cell receptor (beta chain) was retrieved from a study of blood T cell repertoires in COVID-19. With 4 bases removed from V and 2 bases from J, the gap between germline ends came to 7 bases. From germline, CDR1 is SGHTA and CDR2 FQGTGA. The CDR3 length is 13 residues. Sequenced by immunoSEQ multiplex PCR; TCRdb stores in-frame clones only, minus some. The table lists 200,000 to 250,000 clones, roughly 90% of them singletons, with less than 3.5% in the top ten. V gene TRBV7-3 combines with J gene TRBJ2-3; the D is unclear. The sequencing input was peripheral blood. The TCR comes from a woman aged 55-75 years with acute or convalescent COVID-19. In nucleotides, the CDR3 is TGTGCCAGCAGCTCCCCTAACACAGATACGCAGTATTTT. Translating gives CASSSPNTDTQYF.